This TCR beta chain was documented in a study of blood T cells in healthy people across ages. Background on the study: Capture via template switching afforded approximately one barcoded beta molecule per two T cells.

Aged about 6 to 100, donors were systemically healthy Caucasians from Russia. The CDR3 is made up of 11 amino acids. V was trimmed by 8 bases and J by 6 bases, leaving 7 bases between them. CDR1 and CDR2 from the germline V gene are SEHNR and FQNEAQ (reference sequence). With a J-beta primer mix and a sample-barcoded 5' primer, a second PCR ran about 7 to 12 cycles. MiXCR was run by TCRdb on the 5' RACE reads, yielding one entry per CDR3 protein. The sample consists of more than 900,000 distinct CDR3 sequences, 20% to 25% of them appearing once. Another study also made use of these data, one on T cells of mothers and their children. According to that study: No clones detected were persistent microchimeric T cell clones.

The clonotype originates from a girl under 10 years old in good health. The sample was blood. The chain is built from TRBV7-9 and TRBJ2-2, with D hard to call. The CDR3 DNA sequence: TGTGCCAGCCATCCTCCCGGGGAGCTGTTTTTT. Translating it yields CASHPPGELFF. The full variable domain, in which reference TRBV7-9 and TRBJ2-2 provide the parts outside the CDR3, is DTGVSQNPRHKITKRGQNVTFRCDPISEHNRLYWYRQTLGQGPEFLTYFQNEAQLEKSRLLSDRFSAERPKGSFSTLEIQRTEQGDSAMYLCASHPPGELFFGEGSRLTVL.